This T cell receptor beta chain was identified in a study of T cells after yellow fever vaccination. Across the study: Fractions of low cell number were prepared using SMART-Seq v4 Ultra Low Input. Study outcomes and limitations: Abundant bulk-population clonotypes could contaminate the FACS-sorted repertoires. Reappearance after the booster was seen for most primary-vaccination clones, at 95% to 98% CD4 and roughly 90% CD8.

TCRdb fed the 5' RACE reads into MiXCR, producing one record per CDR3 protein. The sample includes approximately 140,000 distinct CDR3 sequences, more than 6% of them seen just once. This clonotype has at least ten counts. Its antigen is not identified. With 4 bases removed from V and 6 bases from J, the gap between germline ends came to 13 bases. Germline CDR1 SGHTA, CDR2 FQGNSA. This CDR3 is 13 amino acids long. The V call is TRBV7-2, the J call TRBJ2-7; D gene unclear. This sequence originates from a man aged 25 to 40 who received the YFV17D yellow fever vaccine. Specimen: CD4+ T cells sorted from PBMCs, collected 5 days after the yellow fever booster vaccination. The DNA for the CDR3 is TGTGCCAGCAGCTCACGACTCAACCGCGAGCAGTACTTC. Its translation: CASSSRLNREQYF.